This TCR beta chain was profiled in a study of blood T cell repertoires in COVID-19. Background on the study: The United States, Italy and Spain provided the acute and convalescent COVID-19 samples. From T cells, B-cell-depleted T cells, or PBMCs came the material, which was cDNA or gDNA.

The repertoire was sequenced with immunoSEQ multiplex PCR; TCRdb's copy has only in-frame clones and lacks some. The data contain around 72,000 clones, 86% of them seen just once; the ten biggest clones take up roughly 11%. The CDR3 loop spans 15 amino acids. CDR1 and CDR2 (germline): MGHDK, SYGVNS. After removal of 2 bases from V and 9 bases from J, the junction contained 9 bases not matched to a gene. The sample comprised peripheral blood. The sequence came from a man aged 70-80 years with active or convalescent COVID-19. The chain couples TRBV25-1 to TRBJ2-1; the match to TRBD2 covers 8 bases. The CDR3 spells CASSEMGTRPSEQFF. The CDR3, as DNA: TGTGCCAGCAGTGAAATGGGGACTAGGCCCAGTGAGCAGTTCTTC.